These T cell receptor beta chains were read from a single sample in a study of blood T cell repertoires in COVID-19. Clones were sequenced by immunoSEQ multiplex PCR, and TCRdb holds only the in-frame ones, with some missing. The sample has about 220,000 clones; roughly 88% are singletons. What was sequenced was PBMCs or T cells enriched from blood (not recorded which). These receptors were taken from a woman in her 40s with acute COVID-19. Both conserved end residues are part of each CDR3. A D gene is named only where the DNA matches it firmly. Not all rows give a size; the values are once, few, many and, for expanded clones, a class.

CDR3 protein: CASSLAGATEAFF
CDR3 DNA: TGTGCCAGCAGTTTAGCGGGGGCGACTGAAGCTTTCTTT
D gene: -
J gene: TRBJ1-1
V gene: TRBV12-3/TRBV12-4
clone size: -
CDR3 length: 13

CDR3 protein: CASSIKGGTGAGARPQHF
CDR3 DNA: TGTGCCAGTAGTATAAAAGGGGGGACAGGGGCAGGGGCGCGGCCCCAGCATTTT
D gene: TRBD1
J gene: TRBJ1-5
V gene: TRBV19
clone size: -
CDR3 length: 18

CDR3 protein: CASSTRTGGLETQYF
CDR3 DNA: TGCGCCAGCAGCACCAGGACAGGGGGGTTGGAGACCCAGTACTTC
D gene: TRBD1
J gene: TRBJ2-5
V gene: TRBV5-1
clone size: few
CDR3 length: 15

CDR3 protein: CASSIETGTNTEAFF
CDR3 DNA: TGTGCCAGTAGTATAGAGACAGGGACGAACACTGAAGCTTTCTTT
D gene: TRBD1
J gene: TRBJ1-1
V gene: TRBV19
clone size: -
CDR3 length: 15

CDR3 protein: CASSRTGKDGYTF
CDR3 DNA: TGTGCCAGCAGTCGGACAGGGAAGGATGGCTACACCTTC
D gene: TRBD1
J gene: TRBJ1-2
V gene: TRBV9
clone size: once
CDR3 length: 13

CDR3 protein: CASSLVRGEKLFF
CDR3 DNA: TGTGCCAGCAGTTTAGTGAGAGGTGAAAAACTGTTTTTT
D gene: -
J gene: TRBJ1-4
V gene: TRBV27
clone size: -
CDR3 length: 13

CDR3 protein: CASSTPLTVSGQYF
CDR3 DNA: TGTGCCAGCAGTACCCCACTGACAGTGTCCGGGCAGTACTTC
D gene: -
J gene: TRBJ2-7
V gene: TRBV6-2/TRBV6-3
clone size: few
CDR3 length: 14

CDR3 protein: CATFPTGNTEAFF
CDR3 DNA: TGTGCCACCTTCCCGACGGGGAACACTGAAGCTTTCTTT
D gene: -
J gene: TRBJ1-1
V gene: TRBV27
clone size: -
CDR3 length: 13

CDR3 protein: CASSQESGVNEQFF
CDR3 DNA: TGTGCCAGCAGTCAAGAATCGGGGGTAAATGAGCAGTTCTTC
D gene: -
J gene: TRBJ2-1
V gene: TRBV6-4
clone size: -
CDR3 length: 14

CDR3 protein: CATSDPTRGGSYSNQPQHF
CDR3 DNA: TGTGCCACCAGTGATCCTACACGGGGGGGATCGTATAGCAATCAGCCCCAGCATTTT
D gene: -
J gene: TRBJ1-5
V gene: TRBV24-1
clone size: -
CDR3 length: 19

CDR3 protein: CASRIQGANTEAFF
CDR3 DNA: TGTGCCAGCAGGATACAGGGGGCGAACACTGAAGCTTTCTTT
D gene: TRBD1
J gene: TRBJ1-1
V gene: TRBV28
clone size: -
CDR3 length: 14

CDR3 protein: CASSQAGRGSTDTQYF
CDR3 DNA: TGTGCCAGCAGCCAGGCCGGACGGGGGAGCACAGATACGCAGTATTTT
D gene: -
J gene: TRBJ2-3
V gene: TRBV3-1/TRBV3-2
clone size: -
CDR3 length: 16

CDR3 protein: CASSLDSATNEKLFF
CDR3 DNA: TGTGCCAGCAGCTTGGACAGTGCAACTAATGAAAAACTGTTTTTT
D gene: -
J gene: TRBJ1-4
V gene: TRBV7-9
clone size: -
CDR3 length: 15

CDR3 protein: CASSIGLAYGYTF
CDR3 DNA: TGTGCCAGTAGTATAGGACTGGCCTATGGCTACACCTTC
D gene: -
J gene: TRBJ1-2
V gene: TRBV19
clone size: -
CDR3 length: 13

CDR3 protein: CSVVSSGGTYEQYF
CDR3 DNA: TGCAGCGTTGTTTCAAGCGGGGGGACGTACGAGCAGTACTTC
D gene: TRBD2
J gene: TRBJ2-7
V gene: TRBV29-1
clone size: -
CDR3 length: 14

CDR3 protein: CASSQRQGIQYF
CDR3 DNA: TGTGCCAGCAGCCAAAGACAGGGCATACAGTACTTC
D gene: TRBD1
J gene: TRBJ2-7
V gene: TRBV3-1/TRBV3-2
clone size: few
CDR3 length: 12

CDR3 protein: CASSWANRGEKLFF
CDR3 DNA: TGTGCCAGCAGTTGGGCAAACAGGGGAGAAAAACTGTTTTTT
D gene: TRBD1
J gene: TRBJ1-4
V gene: TRBV2
clone size: -
CDR3 length: 14

CDR3 protein: CASSDQGSRSDEQFF
CDR3 DNA: TGTGCCAGCAGTGACCAGGGATCACGGTCCGATGAGCAGTTCTTC
D gene: -
J gene: TRBJ2-1
V gene: TRBV2
clone size: -
CDR3 length: 15

CDR3 protein: CASRDYDSPLHF
CDR3 DNA: TGCGCCAGCCGGGACTACGATTCACCCCTCCACTTT
D gene: -
J gene: TRBJ1-6
V gene: TRBV4-1
clone size: -
CDR3 length: 12

CDR3 protein: CASSIRVLANSPLHF
CDR3 DNA: TGTGCCAGTAGTATCAGGGTCTTGGCTAATTCACCCCTCCACTTT
D gene: -
J gene: TRBJ1-6
V gene: TRBV19
clone size: -
CDR3 length: 15

CDR3 protein: CASSPRQGTGNTIYF
CDR3 DNA: TGTGCCAGCAGCCCGCGACAGGGGACTGGAAACACCATATATTTT
D gene: TRBD1
J gene: TRBJ1-3
V gene: TRBV9
clone size: -
CDR3 length: 15

CDR3 protein: CASRRQGGTEAFF
CDR3 DNA: TGTGCCAGCAGACGACAGGGTGGCACTGAAGCTTTCTTT
D gene: TRBD1
J gene: TRBJ1-1
V gene: TRBV6-6
clone size: -
CDR3 length: 13

CDR3 protein: CASSPHLPIIDRNYGYTF
CDR3 DNA: TGTGCCAGCAGCCCCCACCTTCCCATTATTGACAGAAACTATGGCTACACCTTC
D gene: -
J gene: TRBJ1-2
V gene: TRBV16
clone size: -
CDR3 length: 18

CDR3 protein: CASSLAWRISDTEAFF
CDR3 DNA: TGTGCCAGCAGCTTGGCCTGGAGAATCTCGGACACTGAAGCTTTCTTT
D gene: -
J gene: TRBJ1-1
V gene: TRBV5-6
clone size: -
CDR3 length: 16

CDR3 protein: CASSLGHQGRGHGWEQYF
CDR3 DNA: TGTGCCAGCAGCTTGGGGCATCAGGGAAGGGGGCACGGGTGGGAGCAGTACTTC
D gene: TRBD1
J gene: TRBJ2-7
V gene: TRBV5-6
clone size: -
CDR3 length: 18

CDR3 protein: CASSQGAGANTEAFF
CDR3 DNA: TGTGCCAGCAGCCAAGGGGCAGGCGCTAACACTGAAGCTTTCTTT
D gene: -
J gene: TRBJ1-1
V gene: TRBV14
clone size: few
CDR3 length: 15

CDR3 protein: CASSPSGGPNSPLHF
CDR3 DNA: TGTGCCAGCTCACCCAGCGGGGGGCCGAATTCACCCCTCCACTTT
D gene: -
J gene: TRBJ1-6
V gene: TRBV18
clone size: -
CDR3 length: 15

CDR3 protein: CASSDTGMIDYGYTF
CDR3 DNA: TGTGCCAGCAGTGATACCGGGATGATCGACTATGGCTACACCTTC
D gene: -
J gene: TRBJ1-2
V gene: TRBV27
clone size: -
CDR3 length: 15

CDR3 protein: CSVVYSGNTIYF
CDR3 DNA: TGCAGCGTTGTGTACTCTGGAAACACCATATATTTT
D gene: -
J gene: TRBJ1-3
V gene: TRBV29-1
clone size: -
CDR3 length: 12

CDR3 protein: CASSLLAGAGTDYGYTF
CDR3 DNA: TGTGCCAGCAGTTTACTAGCCGGCGCGGGGACGGACTATGGCTACACCTTC
D gene: -
J gene: TRBJ1-2
V gene: TRBV27
clone size: once
CDR3 length: 17

CDR3 protein: CASSPLSGDNEQFF
CDR3 DNA: TGTGCCAGCAGCCCCTTGTCAGGGGATAATGAGCAGTTCTTC
D gene: -
J gene: TRBJ2-1
V gene: TRBV27
clone size: -
CDR3 length: 14

CDR3 protein: CASSDRAGGGNQPQHF
CDR3 DNA: TGTGCCAGCAGTGACCGGGCCGGAGGGGGCAATCAGCCCCAGCATTTT
D gene: -
J gene: TRBJ1-5
V gene: TRBV2
clone size: few
CDR3 length: 16

CDR3 protein: CAWSVEGTGGVSSYNEQFF
CDR3 DNA: TGTGCCTGGAGTGTTGAGGGGACAGGGGGGGTTAGCTCCTACAATGAGCAGTTCTTC
D gene: TRBD1
J gene: TRBJ2-1
V gene: TRBV30
clone size: -
CDR3 length: 19

CDR3 protein: CASSLVAGSNEKLFF
CDR3 DNA: TGCGCCAGCAGCTTGGTGGCAGGGTCTAATGAAAAACTGTTTTTT
D gene: -
J gene: TRBJ1-4
V gene: TRBV5-1
clone size: once
CDR3 length: 15

CDR3 protein: CASSQDPGNYGYTF
CDR3 DNA: TGTGCCAGCAGCCAAGACCCGGGTAACTATGGCTACACCTTC
D gene: -
J gene: TRBJ1-2
V gene: TRBV3-1/TRBV3-2
clone size: -
CDR3 length: 14

CDR3 protein: CASSFQAGWNEQFF
CDR3 DNA: TGTGCCAGCAGCTTCCAAGCGGGGTGGAATGAGCAGTTCTTC
D gene: TRBD2
J gene: TRBJ2-1
V gene: TRBV5-6
clone size: -
CDR3 length: 14

CDR3 protein: CASSIPPGGNEQFF
CDR3 DNA: TGTGCCAGTAGTATTCCGCCCGGGGGAAATGAGCAGTTCTTC
D gene: -
J gene: TRBJ2-1
V gene: TRBV19
clone size: -
CDR3 length: 14

CDR3 protein: CASRSGGDPYEQYF
CDR3 DNA: TGTGCCAGCAGATCAGGAGGAGACCCCTACGAGCAGTACTTC
D gene: -
J gene: TRBJ2-7
V gene: TRBV7-9
clone size: -
CDR3 length: 14

CDR3 protein: CASSVISNQPQHF
CDR3 DNA: TGTGCCAGCAGCGTTATTAGCAATCAGCCCCAGCATTTT
D gene: -
J gene: TRBJ1-5
V gene: TRBV7-8
clone size: once
CDR3 length: 13

CDR3 protein: CASSGTGKLDEQFF
CDR3 DNA: TGTGCCAGCAGCGGGACAGGGAAGTTAGATGAGCAGTTCTTC
D gene: TRBD1
J gene: TRBJ2-1
V gene: TRBV9
clone size: -
CDR3 length: 14

CDR3 protein: CASRGGQGGSQPQHF
CDR3 DNA: TGTGCCAGCAGAGGGGGACAGGGCGGGAGCCAGCCCCAGCATTTT
D gene: TRBD1
J gene: TRBJ1-5
V gene: TRBV25-1
clone size: once
CDR3 length: 15